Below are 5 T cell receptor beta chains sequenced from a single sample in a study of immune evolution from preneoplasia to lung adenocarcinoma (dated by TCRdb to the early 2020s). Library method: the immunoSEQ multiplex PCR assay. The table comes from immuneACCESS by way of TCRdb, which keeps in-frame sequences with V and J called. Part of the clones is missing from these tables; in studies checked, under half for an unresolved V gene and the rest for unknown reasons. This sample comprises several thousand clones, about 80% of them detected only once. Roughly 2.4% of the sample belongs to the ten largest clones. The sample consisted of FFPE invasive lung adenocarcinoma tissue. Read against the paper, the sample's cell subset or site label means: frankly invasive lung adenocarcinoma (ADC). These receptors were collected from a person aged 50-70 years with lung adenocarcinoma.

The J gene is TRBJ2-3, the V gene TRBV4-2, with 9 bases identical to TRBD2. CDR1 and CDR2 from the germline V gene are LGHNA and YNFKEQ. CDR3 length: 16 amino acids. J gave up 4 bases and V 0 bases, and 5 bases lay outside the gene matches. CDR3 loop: CASSQDSAGGADTQYF. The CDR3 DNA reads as TGTGCCAGCAGCCAAGATTCGGCGGGAGGGGCAGATACGCAGTATTTT.

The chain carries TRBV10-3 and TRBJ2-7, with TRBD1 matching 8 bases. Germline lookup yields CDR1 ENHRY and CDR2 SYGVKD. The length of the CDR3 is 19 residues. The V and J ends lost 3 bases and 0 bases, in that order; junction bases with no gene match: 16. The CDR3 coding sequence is TGTGCCATCAGTGATAGCAGGGGGCTTAGCCCCCTAAACTCCTACGAGCAGTACTTC. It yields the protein CAISDSRGLSPLNSYEQYF.

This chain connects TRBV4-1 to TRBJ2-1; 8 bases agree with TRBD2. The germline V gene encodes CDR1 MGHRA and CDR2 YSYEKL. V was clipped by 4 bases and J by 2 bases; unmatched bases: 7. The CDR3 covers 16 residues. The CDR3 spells CASSREGLDPYNEQFF. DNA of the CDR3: TGCGCCAGCAGCCGAGAGGGACTAGACCCCTACAATGAGCAGTTCTTC.

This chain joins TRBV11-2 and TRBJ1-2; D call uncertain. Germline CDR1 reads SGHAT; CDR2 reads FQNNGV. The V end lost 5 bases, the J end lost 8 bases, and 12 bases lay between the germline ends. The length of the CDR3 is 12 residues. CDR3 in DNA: TGTGCCAGCAGCCTCTCTCTTTGGGGCTACACCTTC. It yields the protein CASSLSLWGYTF.

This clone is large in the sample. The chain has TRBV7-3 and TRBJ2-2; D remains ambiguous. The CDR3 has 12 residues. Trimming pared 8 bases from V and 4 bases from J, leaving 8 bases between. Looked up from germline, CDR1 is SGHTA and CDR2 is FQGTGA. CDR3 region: CASGPATGELFF. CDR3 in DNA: TGTGCCAGCGGCCCGGCCACCGGGGAGCTGTTTTTT.